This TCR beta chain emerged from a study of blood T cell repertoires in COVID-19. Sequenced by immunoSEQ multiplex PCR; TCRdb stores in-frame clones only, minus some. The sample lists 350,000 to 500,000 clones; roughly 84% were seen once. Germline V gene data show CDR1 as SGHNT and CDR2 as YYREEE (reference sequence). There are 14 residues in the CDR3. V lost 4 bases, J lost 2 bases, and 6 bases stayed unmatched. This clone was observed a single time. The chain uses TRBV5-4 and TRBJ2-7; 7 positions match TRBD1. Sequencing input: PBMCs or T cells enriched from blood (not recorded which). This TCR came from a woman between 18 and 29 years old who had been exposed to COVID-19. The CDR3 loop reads CASSPGQNTYEQYF. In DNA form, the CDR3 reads TGTGCCAGCAGCCCGGGACAGAATACCTACGAGCAGTACTTC.